The sequence of this T cell receptor beta chain was determined in a study of blood T cells in healthy people across ages. Across the whole study: About one barcoded TCR beta cDNA was captured per two T cells.

Together with a sample-barcoded 5' primer, a J-beta primer mix was included in a second PCR lasting roughly 7 to 11 cycles. TCRdb processed the 5' RACE reads anew with MiXCR; each CDR3 protein has one entry. This table has some 700,000 distinct CDR3 sequences, about 40% appearing once. This clonotype was counted between two and nine times. Its antigen is unknown. Healthy Caucasian individuals from Russia aged about 6 to 95 served as donors. CDR1 and CDR2 from the germline V gene are SGHTA and FQGNSA. Trimming pared 1 base from V and 10 bases from J, leaving 14 bases between. The CDR3 has 14 residues. Findings and caveats of the study: Per million T cells, TCR beta diversity dropped roughly linearly as age increased. Shifts in expanded clonotypes may have been confounded by donor CMV status, which was unknown.

The source is a woman between 55 and 75 years old in good health. The V and J genes are TRBV7-2 and TRBJ1-5; D perhaps matches TRBD1 (5 bases). The sequenced sample was blood. CDR3 region: CASSLDVPGHPQHF. The CDR3 DNA follows: TGTGCCAGCAGCTTAGACGTCCCAGGGCACCCCCAGCATTTT.